The subject of this entry is one T cell receptor (beta chain). The antigen is undetermined. These data come from a study of long-term antiretroviral therapy in people with HIV. Looking at the study overall: Of all samples, the earliest predate the 2015 immediate-ART recommendation by about a decade.

Sequencing relied on immunoSEQ assay v3.0, run at survey level. Sequencing used immunoSEQ multiplex PCR; TCRdb keeps in-frame clones, though not all of them. The sample lists about 16,000 clones; approximately 95% were seen once. Findings of the study overall: All time points showed a repertoire dominated by clones expanded before ART.

The CDR3 loop spans 14 amino acids. CDR1 is SGHNT, CDR2 YYREEE, per germline (reference sequence). V was pared by 0 bases and J by 2 bases, with 8 bases between. The study drew at least one pre-ART and at least two post-ART PBMC samples from every donor. Each sample contained roughly 0.9-10 million cryopreserved PBMC, thawed before DNA extraction. This clonotype was obtained from a man aged 25 to 40 with HIV. Sequences were derived from unsorted PBMCs, sampled 10 to 12 years after starting antiretroviral therapy. The genes are TRBV5-4 and TRBJ2-5; D remains unclear. The CDR3 loop reads CASSLDRRQETQYF. Written as DNA, the CDR3 is TGTGCCAGCAGCTTGGATCGGCGGCAAGAGACCCAGTACTTC.